A selection of T cell receptor beta chains follows, all from one sample in a study of early T cells in non-severe SARS-CoV-2 infection. TCRdb used MiXCR to reprocess the 5' RACE reads, holding one entry per CDR3 protein. The table lists about 100,000 distinct CDR3 sequences, around 13% of them singletons. The sample comprised whole blood. Receptor source: an adult who was a healthcare worker with PCR-confirmed SARS-CoV-2 infection or an uninfected control (not recorded which). The CDR3 runs from the conserved cysteine through the conserved F or W.

14 TRBV5-5 CASSPEDSNTEAFF
17 TRBV4-2 CASSQAGGRGSYNEQFF
14 TRBV5-1 CASSLERPQETQYF
14 TRBV28 CASSPDTNTGELFF
15 TRBV18 CASSPPKGTNEKLFF
12 TRBV7-9 CASSPNTDTQYF
14 TRBV7-6 CASGLTGENSPLHF
18 TRBV28 CASQATSPGQGHTDTQYF
15 TRBV11-2 CASSLSIQAAYEQYF
15 TRBV5-1 CASSRTGTGTYEQYF
14 TRBV7-8 CASSLPGLGEKLFF
14 TRBV20-1 CSAQPGVGNQPQHF
15 TRBV6-5 CASTKGDRVADTQYF
12 TRBV29-1 CSVTTVSDEQYF
14 TRBV7-2 CASSWMAGGNIQYF
17 TRBV3-2 CASSPRQDFTPDNEQFF
16 TRBV7-2 CASSPKGDRVVLEQFF
15 TRBV7-2 CASSLGRGLDNEQFF
15 TRBV28 CASRPRGPSSYEQYF
13 TRBV29-1 CSVGLFSNQPQHF
14 TRBV29-1 CSVEDRESYNEQFF
15 TRBV18 CASSPDGFHNSPLHF
14 TRBV7-9 CASTQQDVVSEAFF
16 TRBV7-9 CASSPGDGHPNSPLHF
14 TRBV6-6 CASTSGGSPYGYTF
16 TRBV11-2 CASSLAEGGPLETQYF
14 TRBV5-1 CASSFLAGQETQYF
14 TRBV20-1 CSAQQGFANEKLFF
14 TRBV6-1 CARGSGTGTDTQYF
14 TRBV25-1 CASSEGGIPYEQYF
14 TRBV20-1 CSARRVGGYEKLFF
16 TRBV2 CASSEEGYAGANVLTF
14 TRBV2 CASSSQGVNYGYTF
14 TRBV29-1 CSVATSGGVQPQHF